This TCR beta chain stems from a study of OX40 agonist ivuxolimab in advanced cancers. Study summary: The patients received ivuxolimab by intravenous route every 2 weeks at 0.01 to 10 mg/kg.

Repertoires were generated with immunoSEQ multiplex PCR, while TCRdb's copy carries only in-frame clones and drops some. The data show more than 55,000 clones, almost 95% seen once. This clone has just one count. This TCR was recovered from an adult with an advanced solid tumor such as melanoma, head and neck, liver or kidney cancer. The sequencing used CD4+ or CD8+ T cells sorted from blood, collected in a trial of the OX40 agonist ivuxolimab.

The CDR3 DNA reads TGTGCCAGCAGCTTCGGTTTCGGGGGGGCGAATGAGCAGTTCTTC. Translating gives CASSFGFGGANEQFF. The chain links TRBV7-6 to TRBJ2-1; 8 bases line up with TRBD2. The V and J ends lost 3 bases and 7 bases, in that order; junction bases with no gene match: 8. Germline-derived CDR1 and CDR2 are SGHVS and FNYEAQ. There are 15 residues in the CDR3.